The source of this T cell receptor beta chain is a study of T cell changes during pregnancy in multiple sclerosis (dated 2019 in TCRdb). At the level of the whole study: The study looked at changes in the T cell repertoire across pregnancy in women with multiple sclerosis.

The cysteine opens and the phenylalanine closes a CDR3 of 14 amino acids. Only the CDR3 region is kept as DNA, spanning 42 bases read in frame from base 1. From the germline V gene, CDR1 is SGHRS and CDR2 is YFSETQ. A distance of 17 bases separates the germline ends of V and J, which lose 3 bases and 8 bases respectively. A note on this clone: Its antigen remains unidentified. No much larger clone exists at a distance of one base, and base qualities are not known.

Library creation used the immunoSEQ multiplex PCR assay. TCRdb provides this immuneACCESS table in a form limited to in-frame rearrangements. Some clones are lacking; in checked studies, under half of them reflect an unresolved V gene, and why the rest are absent is not known. The table for this sample lists 32,000 or so clones; 90% of them were counted only once. The ten largest clones represent 0.35% to 0.4% of the sample. Sequenced material: CD4+ T cells from peripheral blood mononuclear cells, taken in the second trimester of pregnancy. This clonotype was obtained from a female donor with multiple sclerosis, enrolled in a pregnancy study. Here the chain combines TRBV5-1 and TRBJ1-2; the D region possibly corresponds to TRBD1 (6 bases align). The CDR3 sequence is CASSSGQPSRGYTF. The DNA reads TGCGCCAGCAGCTCTGGACAGCCCAGTAGGGGCTACACCTTC.